Listed below are T cell receptor beta chains from one sample, sequenced in a study of Ad26.COV2.S vaccination and SARS-CoV-2 variants. Generated by immunoSEQ multiplex PCR, the TCRdb table keeps only in-frame clones and is missing some. The table includes about 680,000 clones, about 89% detected once. The sample in question was peripheral blood, obtained in a trial of Ad26.COV2.S vaccine versus placebo. All receptors come from a person between 18 and 59 years old who received the Ad26.COV2.S COVID-19 vaccine or a placebo. CDR3s include the opening cysteine and the closing phenylalanine or tryptophan.

V	J	CDR3
TRBV5-1	TRBJ2-7	CASSLGVAGRRDEQYF
TRBV18	TRBJ1-5	CASSPLQENQPQHF
TRBV4-3	TRBJ2-7	CASSQDFGGSYEQYF
TRBV6-2/TRBV6-3	TRBJ1-5	CASSYHARQWGMEPQHF
TRBV11-2	TRBJ2-7	CASSLAGDYWEQYF
TRBV9	TRBJ2-1	CASSEGLAGGSFSYNEQFF
TRBV4-2	TRBJ2-1	CASSHPLGSSSYNEQFF
TRBV7-9	TRBJ1-5	CASSLSGNQPQHF
TRBV7-2	TRBJ1-2	CASSSNRGMSVNF
TRBV30	TRBJ1-6	CAWRGQGSSPLHF
TRBV6-2/TRBV6-3	TRBJ1-5	CASSYTPQPQHF
TRBV30	TRBJ1-3	CAWSGRSGNTIYF
TRBV3-1/TRBV3-2	TRBJ2-3	CASSQVPPDTQYF
TRBV6-5	TRBJ2-3	CASSYSGGYTDTQYF
TRBV10-3	TRBJ2-2	CAISWTSGSNTGELFF
TRBV4-1	TRBJ1-6	CASSWDTGPLLSPLHF
TRBV7-3	TRBJ1-2	CASSFTGTDNYGYTF
TRBV6-2/TRBV6-3	TRBJ2-7	CASSKGHRIYEQYF
TRBV4-3	TRBJ2-1	CASSQDDGTYNEQFF
TRBV30	TRBJ2-1	CAWSSLDGSSFF
TRBV3-1/TRBV3-2	TRBJ1-5	CASSPPGGQPQHF
TRBV7-8	TRBJ2-7	CASSFDPSYEQYF
TRBV4-1	TRBJ2-7	CASSQDAGRYEQYF
TRBV30	TRBJ2-1	CAWSSRGTYNEQFF
TRBV6-5	TRBJ2-1	CASSYSGKGANEQFF
TRBV6-5	TRBJ2-5	CASSYSRGMETQYF
TRBV7-9	TRBJ2-5	CASSLARGQLETQYF
TRBV10-3	TRBJ2-1	CAIMITSGGSYNEQFF
TRBV3-1/TRBV3-2	TRBJ2-7	CASSQDWGLAVEQYF
TRBV3-1/TRBV3-2	TRBJ2-5	CASSPLGGQETQYF
TRBV6-5	TRBJ2-7	CATPDGTYEQYF
TRBV6-6	TRBJ2-5	CASSYLGQGGETQYF
TRBV5-6	TRBJ1-3	CASRQASTRGSGNTIYF
TRBV6-5	TRBJ2-5	CASSYRGTIQETQYF
TRBV7-3	TRBJ2-1	CASSLNGAGTGIHEQFF
TRBV4-2	TRBJ2-3	CASSPLAGGPMGTDTQYF
TRBV7-8	TRBJ2-7	CASSPRTSGSSGFYEQYF
TRBV14	TRBJ2-5	CASSQDRYGRGTQYF
TRBV30	TRBJ2-2	CAWRTGELFF